This TCR beta chain appears in the sequencing data of a study of T-cell reconstitution after alpha-beta-depleted transplantation in children. General study findings and limits: T-cell counts and diversity at one year following transplant were attributed mainly to newly produced T cells. About two months after transplant, alpha-beta T cells reportedly came from several hundred expanded graft clones.

The CDR3 loop spans 13 amino acids. Germline V gene data show CDR1 as MNHEY and CDR2 as SMNVEV (reference sequence). V was trimmed by 6 bases and J by 4 bases, leaving 10 bases between them. This clonotype was seen a few times. Its antigen is as yet unknown. Unique molecular identifiers featured in how the TCRbeta library was prepared. TCRdb itself ran the PCR reads through MiXCR, one entry per CDR3 protein. The repertoire includes roughly 310,000 distinct CDR3 sequences, 23% of them detected once, and approximately 11% sits in the top ten. The sample was PBMCs, mostly from graft donor cells, taken 180 days after TCRalphabeta/CD19-depleted stem cell transplant. The V gene is TRBV27, the J gene TRBJ2-1, with a possible D match to TRBD2 (6 bases). This clonotype was obtained from a male patient younger than 18 who had a stem cell transplant for acute lymphoblastic leukemia, so the T cells may come from the graft donor. CDR3 DNA: TGTGCCAGCAGGGCGGGAACGTACAATGAGCAGTTCTTC. Translated: CASRAGTYNEQFF.